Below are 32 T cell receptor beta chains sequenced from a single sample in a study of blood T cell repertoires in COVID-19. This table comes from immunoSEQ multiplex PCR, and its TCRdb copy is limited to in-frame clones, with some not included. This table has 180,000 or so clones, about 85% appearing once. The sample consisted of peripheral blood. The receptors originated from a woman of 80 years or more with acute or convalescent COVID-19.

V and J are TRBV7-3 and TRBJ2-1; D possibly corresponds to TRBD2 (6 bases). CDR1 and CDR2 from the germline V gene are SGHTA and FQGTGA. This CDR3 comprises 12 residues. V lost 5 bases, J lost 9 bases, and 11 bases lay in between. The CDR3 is CASSKLSGEQFF. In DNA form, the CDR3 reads TGTGCCAGCAGCAAACTTAGCGGTGAGCAGTTCTTC.

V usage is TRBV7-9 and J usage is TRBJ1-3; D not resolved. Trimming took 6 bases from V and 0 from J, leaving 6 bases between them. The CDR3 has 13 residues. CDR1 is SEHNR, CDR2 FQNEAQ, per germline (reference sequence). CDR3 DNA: TGTGCCAGCAGGAACAACTCTGGAAACACCATATATTTT. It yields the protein CASRNNSGNTIYF. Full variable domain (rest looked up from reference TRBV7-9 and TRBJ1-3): DTGVSQNPRHKITKRGQNVTFRCDPISEHNRLYWYRQTLGQGPEFLTYFQNEAQLEKSRLLSDRFSAERPKGSFSTLEIQRTEQGDSAMYLCASRNNSGNTIYFGEGSWLTVV.

In DNA, the CDR3 is TGTGCCAGCAGTGACCTCGAGAGGAACACTGAAGCTTTCTTT. Amino acid sequence: CASSDLERNTEAFF. V and J are TRBV6-1 and TRBJ1-1; D unresolved. Between the trimmed V and J ends, which lost 3 bases and 1 base, there was a span of 9 bases. The germline V gene has CDR1 MNHNS and CDR2 SASEGT. The CDR3 is 14 residues long.

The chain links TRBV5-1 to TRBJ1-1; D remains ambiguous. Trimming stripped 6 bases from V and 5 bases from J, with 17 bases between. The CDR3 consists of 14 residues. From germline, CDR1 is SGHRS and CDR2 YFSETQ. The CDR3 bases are TGCGCCAGCAAATCGGGAGACGTGGGAACTGAAGCTTTCTTT. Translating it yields CASKSGDVGTEAFF.

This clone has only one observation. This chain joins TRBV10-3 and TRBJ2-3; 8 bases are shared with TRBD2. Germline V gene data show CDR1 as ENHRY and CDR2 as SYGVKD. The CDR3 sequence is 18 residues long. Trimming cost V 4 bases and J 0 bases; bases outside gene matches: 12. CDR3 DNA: TGTGCCATCAGTGTCTTGAGCGAACTAGCGGCCAGCACAGATACGCAGTATTTT. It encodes CAISVLSELAASTDTQYF.

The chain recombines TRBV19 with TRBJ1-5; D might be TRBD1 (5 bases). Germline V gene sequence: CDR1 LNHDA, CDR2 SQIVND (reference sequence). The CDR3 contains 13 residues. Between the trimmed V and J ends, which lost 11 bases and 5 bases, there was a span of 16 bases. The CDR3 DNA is TGTGCCCACGGGGAGGGGCGGGATCAGCCCCAGCATTTT. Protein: CAHGEGRDQPQHF.

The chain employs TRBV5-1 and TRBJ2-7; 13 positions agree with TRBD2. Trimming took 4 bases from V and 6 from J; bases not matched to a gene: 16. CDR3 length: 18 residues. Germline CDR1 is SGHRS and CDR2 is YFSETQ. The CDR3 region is CASSPPVRTSGSPLEQYF. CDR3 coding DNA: TGCGCCAGCAGCCCCCCCGTTCGGACTAGCGGGAGTCCCCTCGAGCAGTACTTC.

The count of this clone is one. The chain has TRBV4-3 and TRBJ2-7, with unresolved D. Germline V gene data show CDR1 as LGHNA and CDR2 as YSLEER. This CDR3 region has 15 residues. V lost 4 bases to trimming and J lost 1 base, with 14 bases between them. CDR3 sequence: CASSLRLVGSYEQYF. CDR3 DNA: TGCGCCAGCAGCCTCCGCCTTGTCGGGTCCTACGAGCAGTACTTC.

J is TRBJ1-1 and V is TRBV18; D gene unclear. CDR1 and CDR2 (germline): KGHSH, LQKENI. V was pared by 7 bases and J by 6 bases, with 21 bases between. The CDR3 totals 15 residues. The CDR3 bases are TGTGCCAGCTATCACGGGAGCGCCGGGGAACCTGAAGCTTTCTTT. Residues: CASYHGSAGEPEAFF.

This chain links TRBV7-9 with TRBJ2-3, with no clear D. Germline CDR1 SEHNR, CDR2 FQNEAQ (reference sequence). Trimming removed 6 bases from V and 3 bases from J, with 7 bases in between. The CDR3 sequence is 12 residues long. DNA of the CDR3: TGTGCCAGCAGGGCCCCTACAGATACGCAGTATTTT. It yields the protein CASRAPTDTQYF.

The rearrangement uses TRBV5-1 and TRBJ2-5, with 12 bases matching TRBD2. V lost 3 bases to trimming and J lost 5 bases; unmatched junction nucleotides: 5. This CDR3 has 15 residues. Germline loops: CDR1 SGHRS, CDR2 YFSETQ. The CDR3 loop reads CASSSTSGGMETQYF. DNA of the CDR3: TGCGCCAGCAGCTCGACTAGCGGGGGAATGGAGACCCAGTACTTC.

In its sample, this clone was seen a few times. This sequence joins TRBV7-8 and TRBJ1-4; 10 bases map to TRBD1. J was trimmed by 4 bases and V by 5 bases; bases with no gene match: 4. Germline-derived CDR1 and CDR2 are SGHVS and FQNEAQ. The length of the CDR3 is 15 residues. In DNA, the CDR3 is TGTGCCAGCAGCCCGAGGACAGGGGGTAATGAAAAACTGTTTTTT. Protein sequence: CASSPRTGGNEKLFF.

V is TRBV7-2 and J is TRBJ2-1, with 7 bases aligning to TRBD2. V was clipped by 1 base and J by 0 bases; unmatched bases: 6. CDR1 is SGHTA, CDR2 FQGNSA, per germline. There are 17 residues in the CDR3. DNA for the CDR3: TGTGCCAGCAGCTTAGACGGCGGGGACTACTCCTACAATGAGCAGTTCTTC. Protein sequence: CASSLDGGDYSYNEQFF.

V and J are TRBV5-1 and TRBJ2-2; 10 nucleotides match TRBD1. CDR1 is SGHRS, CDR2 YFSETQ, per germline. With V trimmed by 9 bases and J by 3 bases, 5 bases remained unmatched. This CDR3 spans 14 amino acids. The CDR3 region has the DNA TGCGCCACGGAGACAGGGGGCCACACCGGGGAGCTGTTTTTT. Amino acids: CATETGGHTGELFF. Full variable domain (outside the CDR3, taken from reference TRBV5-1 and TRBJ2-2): KAGVTQTPRYLIKTRGQQVTLSCSPISGHRSVSWYQQTPGQGLQFLFEYFSETQRNKGNFPGRFSGRQFSNSRSEMNVSTLELGDSALYLCATETGGHTGELFFGEGSRLTVL.

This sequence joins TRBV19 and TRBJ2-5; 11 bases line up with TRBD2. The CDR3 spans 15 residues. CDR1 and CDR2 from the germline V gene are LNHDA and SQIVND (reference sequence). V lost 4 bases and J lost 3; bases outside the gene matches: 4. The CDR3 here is CASSTQTSGKETQYF. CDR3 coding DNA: TGTGCCAGTAGTACCCAGACTAGCGGGAAAGAGACCCAGTACTTC. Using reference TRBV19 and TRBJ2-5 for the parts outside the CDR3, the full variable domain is DGGITQSPKYLFRKEGQNVTLSCEQNLNHDAMYWYRQDPGQGLRLIYYSQIVNDFQKGDIAEGYSVSREKKESFPLTVTSAQKNPTAFYLCASSTQTSGKETQYFGPGTRLLVL.

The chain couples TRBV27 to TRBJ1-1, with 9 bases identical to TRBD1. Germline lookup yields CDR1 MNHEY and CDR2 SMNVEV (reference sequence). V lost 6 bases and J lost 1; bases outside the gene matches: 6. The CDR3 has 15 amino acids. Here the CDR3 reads CASSFTGGGNTEAFF. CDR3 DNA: TGTGCCAGCAGCTTCACAGGGGGCGGGAACACTGAAGCTTTCTTT.

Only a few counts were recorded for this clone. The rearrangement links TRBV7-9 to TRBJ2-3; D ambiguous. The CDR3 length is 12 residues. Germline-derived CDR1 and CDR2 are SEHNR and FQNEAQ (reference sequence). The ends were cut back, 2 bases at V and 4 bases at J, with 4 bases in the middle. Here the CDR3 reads CASSLQSDTQYF. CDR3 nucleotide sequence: TGTGCCAGCAGCTTACAGTCAGATACGCAGTATTTT.

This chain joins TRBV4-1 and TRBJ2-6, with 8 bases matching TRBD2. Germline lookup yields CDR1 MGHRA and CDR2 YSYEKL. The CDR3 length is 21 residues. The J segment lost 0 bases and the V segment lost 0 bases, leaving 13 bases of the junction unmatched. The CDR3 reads CASSQERLAGIVPSGANVLTF. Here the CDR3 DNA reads TGCGCCAGCAGCCAAGAACGTCTAGCGGGTATCGTCCCCTCTGGGGCCAACGTCCTGACTTTC.

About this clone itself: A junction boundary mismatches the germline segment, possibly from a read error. The CDR3: CASSYSEGLARAF. CDR3 bases: TGTGCCAGCAGTTACTCGGAGGGGTTAGCCCGTGCCTTC. The chain is built from TRBV6-2 or TRBV6-3 and TRBJ2-7; D may be TRBD2 (6 bases). Per the germline V gene, CDR1 is MNHEY and CDR2 is SVGEGT. This CDR3 spans 13 amino acids.

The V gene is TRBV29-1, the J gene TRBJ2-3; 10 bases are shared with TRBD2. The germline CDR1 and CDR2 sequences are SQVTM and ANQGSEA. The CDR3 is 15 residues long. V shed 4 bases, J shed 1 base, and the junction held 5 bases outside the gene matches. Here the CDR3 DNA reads TGCAGCGTTGGTAGCGGGGGGCATCGCACAGATACGCAGTATTTT. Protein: CSVGSGGHRTDTQYF.

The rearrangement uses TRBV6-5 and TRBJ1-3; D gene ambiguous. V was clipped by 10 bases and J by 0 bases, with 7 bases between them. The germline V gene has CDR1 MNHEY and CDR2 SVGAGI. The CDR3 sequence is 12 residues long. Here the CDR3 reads CATVSSGNTIYF. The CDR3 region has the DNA TGTGCCACCGTGAGCTCTGGAAACACCATATATTTT.

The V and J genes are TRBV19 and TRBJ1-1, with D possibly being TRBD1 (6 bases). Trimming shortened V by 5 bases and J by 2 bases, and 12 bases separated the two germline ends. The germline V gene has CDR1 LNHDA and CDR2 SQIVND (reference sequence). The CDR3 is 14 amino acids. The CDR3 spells CASSVGTINTEAFF. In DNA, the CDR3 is TGTGCCAGTAGTGTCGGGACAATTAACACTGAAGCTTTCTTT. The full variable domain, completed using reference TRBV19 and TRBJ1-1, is DGGITQSPKYLFRKEGQNVTLSCEQNLNHDAMYWYRQDPGQGLRLIYYSQIVNDFQKGDIAEGYSVSREKKESFPLTVTSAQKNPTAFYLCASSVGTINTEAFFGQGTRLTVV.

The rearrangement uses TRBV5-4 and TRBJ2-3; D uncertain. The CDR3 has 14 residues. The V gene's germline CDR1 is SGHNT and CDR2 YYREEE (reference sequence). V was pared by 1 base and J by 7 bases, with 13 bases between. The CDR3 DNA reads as TGTGCCAGCAGCTTGTATGGTAGTTCAAATACGCAGTATTTT. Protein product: CASSLYGSSNTQYF. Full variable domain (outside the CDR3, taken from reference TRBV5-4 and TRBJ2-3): ETGVTQSPTHLIKTRGQQVTLRCSSQSGHNTVSWYQQALGQGPQFIFQYYREEENGRGNFPPRFSGLQFPNYSSELNVNALELDDSALYLCASSLYGSSNTQYFGPGTRLTVL.

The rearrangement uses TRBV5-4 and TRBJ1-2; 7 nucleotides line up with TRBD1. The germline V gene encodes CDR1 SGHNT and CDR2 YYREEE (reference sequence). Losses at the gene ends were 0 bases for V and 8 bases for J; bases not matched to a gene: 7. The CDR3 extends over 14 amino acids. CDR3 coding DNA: TGTGCCAGCAGCTTGGGACAGGGTCGTGGGGGCTACACCTTC. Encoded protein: CASSLGQGRGGYTF.

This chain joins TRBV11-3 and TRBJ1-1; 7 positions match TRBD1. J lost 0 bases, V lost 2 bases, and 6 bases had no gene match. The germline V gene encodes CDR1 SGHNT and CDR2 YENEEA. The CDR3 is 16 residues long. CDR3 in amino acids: CASSLLTGSMNTEAFF. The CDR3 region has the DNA TGTGCCAGCAGCTTACTGACAGGGAGCATGAACACTGAAGCTTTCTTT.

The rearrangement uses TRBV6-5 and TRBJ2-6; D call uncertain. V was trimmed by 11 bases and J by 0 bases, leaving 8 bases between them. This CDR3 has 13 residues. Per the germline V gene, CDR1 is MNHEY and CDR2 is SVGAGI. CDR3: CAALSSGANVLTF. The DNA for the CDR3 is TGTGCCGCCCTAAGCTCTGGGGCCAACGTCCTGACTTTC.

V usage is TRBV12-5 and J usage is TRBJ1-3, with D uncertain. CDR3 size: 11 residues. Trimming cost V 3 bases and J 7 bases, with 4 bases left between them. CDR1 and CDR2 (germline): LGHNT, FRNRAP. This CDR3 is CASGFMNTIYF. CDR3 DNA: TGTGCTAGTGGTTTTATGAACACCATATATTTT.

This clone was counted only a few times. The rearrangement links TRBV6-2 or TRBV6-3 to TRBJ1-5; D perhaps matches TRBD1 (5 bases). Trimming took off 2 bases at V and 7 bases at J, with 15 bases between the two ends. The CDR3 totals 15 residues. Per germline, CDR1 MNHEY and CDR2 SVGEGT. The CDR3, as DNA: TGTGCCAGCAGTTACCGGACTGGAGGGGTACAGCCCCAGCATTTT. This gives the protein CASSYRTGGVQPQHF.

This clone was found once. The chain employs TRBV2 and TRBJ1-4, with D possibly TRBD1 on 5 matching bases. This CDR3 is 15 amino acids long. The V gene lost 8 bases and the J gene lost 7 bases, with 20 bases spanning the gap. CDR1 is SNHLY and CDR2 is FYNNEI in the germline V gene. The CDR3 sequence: CASSGGSGRGEKLFF. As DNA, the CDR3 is TGTGCCAGCTCTGGGGGGAGCGGAAGGGGTGAAAAACTGTTTTTT.

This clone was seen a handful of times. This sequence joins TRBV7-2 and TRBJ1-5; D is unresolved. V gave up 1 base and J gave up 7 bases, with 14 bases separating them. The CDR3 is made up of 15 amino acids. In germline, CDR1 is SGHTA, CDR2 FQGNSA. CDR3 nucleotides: TGTGCCAGCAGCTTAGAAAGGAGGATTGGGCAGCCCCAGCATTTT. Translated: CASSLERRIGQPQHF.

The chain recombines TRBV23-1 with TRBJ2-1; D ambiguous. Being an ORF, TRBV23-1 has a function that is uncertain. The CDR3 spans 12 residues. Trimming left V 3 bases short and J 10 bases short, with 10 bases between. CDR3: CASSQAIREQFF. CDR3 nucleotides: TGCGCCAGCAGTCAGGCTATCAGGGAGCAGTTCTTC.

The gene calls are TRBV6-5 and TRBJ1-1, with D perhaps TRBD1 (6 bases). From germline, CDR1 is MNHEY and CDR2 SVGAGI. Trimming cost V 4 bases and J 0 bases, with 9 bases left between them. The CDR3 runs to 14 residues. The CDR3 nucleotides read TGTGCCAGCAGTTCACAGGGAATGAACACTGAAGCTTTCTTT. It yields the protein CASSSQGMNTEAFF.